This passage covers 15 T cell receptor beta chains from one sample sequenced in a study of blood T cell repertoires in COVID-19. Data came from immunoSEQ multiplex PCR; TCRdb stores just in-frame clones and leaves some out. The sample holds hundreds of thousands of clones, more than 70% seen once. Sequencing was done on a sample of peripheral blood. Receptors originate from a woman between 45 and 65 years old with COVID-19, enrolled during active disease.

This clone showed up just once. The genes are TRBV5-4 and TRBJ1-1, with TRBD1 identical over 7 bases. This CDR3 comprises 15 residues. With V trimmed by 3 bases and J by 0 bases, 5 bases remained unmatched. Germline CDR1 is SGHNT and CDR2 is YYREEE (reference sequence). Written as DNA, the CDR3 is TGTGCCAGCAGCTCGCCGGGACAGTTGAACACTGAAGCTTTCTTT. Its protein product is CASSSPGQLNTEAFF.

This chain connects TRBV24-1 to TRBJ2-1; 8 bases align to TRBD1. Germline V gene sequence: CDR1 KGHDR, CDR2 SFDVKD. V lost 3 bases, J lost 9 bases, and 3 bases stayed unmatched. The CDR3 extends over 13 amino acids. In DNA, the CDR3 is TGTGCCACCAGTGATCCAGGGGGCAGTGAGCAGTTCTTC. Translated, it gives CATSDPGGSEQFF.

CDR3 bases: TGTGCCAGCAGCAAAGCGCTTTTGGGGACAGGGGGCATGGGTAGCACTGAAGCTTTCTTT. This gives the protein CASSKALLGTGGMGSTEAFF. The J gene is TRBJ1-1, the V gene TRBV21-1; the D call of TRBD1 is as the table states it, not checked on the DNA. TRBV21-1 is a recognized pseudogene. The CDR3 contains 20 residues.

The CDR3 protein is CASSLGQSSYEQYF. CDR3 DNA sequence: TGTGCCAGCAGCTTGGGACAGAGCTCCTACGAGCAGTACTTC. The chain couples TRBV5-5 to TRBJ2-7, with TRBD1 as a possible D gene (5 bases). V was pared by 0 bases and J by 0 bases, with 7 bases between. The germline V gene encodes CDR1 SGHKS and CDR2 YYEKEE (reference sequence). This CDR3 contains 14 residues.

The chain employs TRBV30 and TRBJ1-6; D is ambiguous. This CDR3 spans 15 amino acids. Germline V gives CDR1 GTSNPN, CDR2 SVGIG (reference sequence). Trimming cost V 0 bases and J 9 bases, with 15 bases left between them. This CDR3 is CAWSVRKGGGSPLHF. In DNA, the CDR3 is TGTGCCTGGAGTGTACGAAAGGGAGGAGGTTCACCCCTCCACTTT.

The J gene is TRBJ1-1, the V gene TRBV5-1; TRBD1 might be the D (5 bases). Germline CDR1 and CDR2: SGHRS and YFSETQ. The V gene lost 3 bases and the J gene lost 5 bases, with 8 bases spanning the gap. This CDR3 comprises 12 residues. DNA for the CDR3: TGCGCCAGCAGCTGGGGGGAAACTGAAGCTTTCTTT. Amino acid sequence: CASSWGETEAFF.

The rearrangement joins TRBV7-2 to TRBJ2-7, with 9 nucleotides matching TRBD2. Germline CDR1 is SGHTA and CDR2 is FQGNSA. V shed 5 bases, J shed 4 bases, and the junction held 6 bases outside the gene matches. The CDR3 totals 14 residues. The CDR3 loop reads CASSPSGARYEQYF. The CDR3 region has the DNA TGTGCCAGCAGCCCTAGCGGGGCCAGGTACGAGCAGTACTTC. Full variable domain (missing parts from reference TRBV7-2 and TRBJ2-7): GAGVSQSPSNKVTEKGKDVELRCDPISGHTALYWYRQSLGQGLEFLIYFQGNSAPDKSGLPSDRFSAERTGGSVSTLTIQRTQQEDSAVYLCASSPSGARYEQYFGPGTRLTVT.

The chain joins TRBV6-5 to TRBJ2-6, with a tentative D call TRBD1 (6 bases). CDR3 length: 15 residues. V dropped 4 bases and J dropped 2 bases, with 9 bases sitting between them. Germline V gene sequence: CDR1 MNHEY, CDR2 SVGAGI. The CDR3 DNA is TGTGCCAGCAGTTTATACAGGGCTGGGGCCAACGTCCTGACTTTC. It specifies CASSLYRAGANVLTF.

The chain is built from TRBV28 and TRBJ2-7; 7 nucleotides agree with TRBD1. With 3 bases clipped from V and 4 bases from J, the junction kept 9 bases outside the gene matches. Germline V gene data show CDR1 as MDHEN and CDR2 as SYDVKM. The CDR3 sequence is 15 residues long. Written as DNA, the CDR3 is TGTGCCAGCAGTTTGGGTCCGGGACAGCTATACGAGCAGTACTTC. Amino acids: CASSLGPGQLYEQYF.

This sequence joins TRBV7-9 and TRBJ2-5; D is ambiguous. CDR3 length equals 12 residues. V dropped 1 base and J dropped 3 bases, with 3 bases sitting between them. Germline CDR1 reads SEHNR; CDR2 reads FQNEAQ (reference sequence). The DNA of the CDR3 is TGTGCCAGCAGCTTAGTTAAAGAGACCCAGTACTTC. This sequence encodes CASSLVKETQYF.

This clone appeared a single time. CDR3 amino acids: CASAFRSQETQYF. The DNA of the CDR3 is TGTGCCAGCGCGTTTCGAAGCCAAGAGACCCAGTACTTC. The rearrangement links TRBV9 to TRBJ2-5; D is undetermined. The CDR3 extends over 13 amino acids. Germline V gene data show CDR1 as SGDLS and CDR2 as YYNGEE. V shed 7 bases and J shed 1 base, with 11 bases lying between them.

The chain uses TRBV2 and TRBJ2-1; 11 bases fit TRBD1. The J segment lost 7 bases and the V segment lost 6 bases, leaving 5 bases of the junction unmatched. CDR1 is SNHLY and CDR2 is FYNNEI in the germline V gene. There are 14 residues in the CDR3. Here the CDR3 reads CASRPGQGENEQFF. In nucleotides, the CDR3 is TGTGCCAGCAGGCCGGGACAGGGGGAAAATGAGCAGTTCTTC.

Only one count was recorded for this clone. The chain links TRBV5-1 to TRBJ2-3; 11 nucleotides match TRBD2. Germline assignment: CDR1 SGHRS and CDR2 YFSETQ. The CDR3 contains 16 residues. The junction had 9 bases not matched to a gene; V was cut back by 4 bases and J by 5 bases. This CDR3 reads CASSRLSGGAGDTQYF. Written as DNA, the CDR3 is TGCGCCAGCAGCCGACTTAGCGGGGGGGCAGGAGATACGCAGTATTTT. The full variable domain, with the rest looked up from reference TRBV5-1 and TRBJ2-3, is KAGVTQTPRYLIKTRGQQVTLSCSPISGHRSVSWYQQTPGQGLQFLFEYFSETQRNKGNFPGRFSGRQFSNSRSEMNVSTLELGDSALYLCASSRLSGGAGDTQYFGPGTRLTVL.

CDR3 sequence reads: CASSGDGYGYTF. In DNA, the CDR3 is TGTGCCAGCTCAGGAGACGGCTATGGCTACACCTTC. The chain has TRBV18 and TRBJ1-2, with no clear D. Trimming left V 5 bases short and J 4 bases short, with 8 bases between. CDR3 length equals 12 residues. Germline values: CDR1 KGHSH, CDR2 LQKENI.

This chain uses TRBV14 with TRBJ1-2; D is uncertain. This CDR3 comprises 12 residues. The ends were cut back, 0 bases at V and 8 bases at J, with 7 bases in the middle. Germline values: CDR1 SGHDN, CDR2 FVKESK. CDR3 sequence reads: CASSQDRRGYTF. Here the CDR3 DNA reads TGTGCCAGCAGCCAAGATCGGAGGGGCTACACCTTC.